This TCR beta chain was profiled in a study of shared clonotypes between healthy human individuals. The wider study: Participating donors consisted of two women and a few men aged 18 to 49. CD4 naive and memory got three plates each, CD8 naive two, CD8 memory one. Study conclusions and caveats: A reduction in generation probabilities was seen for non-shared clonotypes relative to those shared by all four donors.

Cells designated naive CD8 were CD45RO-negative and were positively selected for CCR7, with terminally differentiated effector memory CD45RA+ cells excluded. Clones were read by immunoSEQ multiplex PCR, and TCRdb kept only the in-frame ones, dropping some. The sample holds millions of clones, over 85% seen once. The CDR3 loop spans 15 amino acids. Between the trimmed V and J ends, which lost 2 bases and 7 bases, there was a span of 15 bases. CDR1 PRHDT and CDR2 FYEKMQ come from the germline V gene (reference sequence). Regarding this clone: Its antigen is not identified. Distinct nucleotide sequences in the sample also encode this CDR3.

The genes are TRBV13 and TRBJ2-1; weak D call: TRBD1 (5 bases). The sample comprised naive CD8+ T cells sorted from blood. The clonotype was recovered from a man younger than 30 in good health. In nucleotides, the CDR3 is TGTGCCAGCAGCTTACAGGGCCTTGCGGCTAATGAGCAGTTCTTC. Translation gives CASSLQGLAANEQFF.